These 3 T cell receptor beta chains came from one sample sequenced in a study of T cell responses to AZD1222 COVID-19 vaccine (dated by TCRdb to 2020 to 2023). The intended sense of this specimen's time point label: about 28 days (+/-7) after the second vaccine dose. Library preparation employed the immunoSEQ multiplex PCR assay. The immuneACCESS repertoire file appears here via TCRdb, limited to in-frame rearrangements. These files lack a portion of the clones; in checked studies, under half of the deficit traces to unresolved V genes, and the cause of the others is not known. The sample table holds about 150,000 clones, of which about 93% were seen once. The top ten clones comprise 6% to 7% of the sample. The material was peripheral blood, obtained 28 days after the second AZD1222 dose. The receptors were sampled from an adult who received the AZD1222 COVID-19 vaccine.

This clone was observed once. The CDR3 here is CAISDGLAGPGELFF. In nucleotides, the CDR3 is TGTGCCATCAGTGACGGGCTAGCGGGGCCCGGGGAGCTGTTTTTT. The J gene is TRBJ2-2, the V gene TRBV10-3; 9 nucleotides line up with TRBD2. The germline CDR1 and CDR2 sequences are ENHRY and SYGVKD. The CDR3 has 15 residues. Germline trimming cut 3 bases from V and 6 bases from J; bases unmatched to any gene: 5.

The chain links TRBV19 to TRBJ2-7, with 10 bases that match TRBD1. The trim removed 6 bases at V and 5 bases at J, leaving 10 bases unmatched. The CDR3 is 15 amino acids. Germline V gene lookup returns CDR1 LNHDA and CDR2 SQIVND (reference sequence). The chain's CDR3 is CASSSAGTGVNEQYF. In nucleotides, the CDR3 is TGTGCCAGTAGCTCGGCGGGGACAGGGGTGAACGAGCAGTACTTC.

The chain is built from TRBV19 and TRBJ1-5; the D gene is possibly TRBD1 (6 bases). CDR1 LNHDA and CDR2 SQIVND come from the germline V gene (reference sequence). The CDR3 is made up of 15 amino acids. V was cut by 3 bases and J by 4 bases, with 13 bases left in between. CDR3 sequence: CASSINGGANQPQHF. The CDR3 DNA reads as TGTGCCAGTAGTATTAATGGGGGGGCGAATCAGCCCCAGCATTTT.